This TCR beta chain stems from a study of OX40 agonist ivuxolimab in advanced cancers. About the full investigation: Ivuxolimab, which targeted the costimulatory receptor OX40 (CD134), was an agonistic, fully human IgG2 monoclonal antibody. Intravenous ivuxolimab was administered to patients every 2 weeks at six dose levels: 0.01, 0.1, 0.3, 1.5, 3 and 10 mg/kg. Of the approximately 54 dose-escalation patients, hepatocellular carcinoma was present in about 20, melanoma in approximately 15, renal cell carcinoma in 9 and head and neck cancer in 9. A male proportion of about 79% and a mean age of approximately 58 years, ranging from roughly 23 to 79, were recorded for the dose-escalation cohort. Patients were allowed to have had prior anti-PD-1, anti-PD-L1 or anti-CTLA-4 therapy, and more than 35% of the dose-escalation patients had been treated with checkpoint inhibitors. Partial responses occurred in three dose-escalation patients, of whom one had hepatocellular carcinoma and two had cutaneous melanoma. The purpose of peripheral TCRbeta sequencing was to test whether ivuxolimab changed TCR sequence diversity and led to clonal T-cell expansion. The monotherapy dose-escalation portion (N of about 52 patients) of the phase I ivuxolimab trial is reported in the paper. The paper's findings and limits, for the study overall: On average, CD8+ T cells showed more expanded clones than CD4+ T cells after ivuxolimab. Antigen specificity was not determined for the clonally expanded peripheral T cells. Low levels of normalized T-cell clonal expansion were also seen in some patients who did not respond. In the 0.1-3.0 mg/kg groups, partial responders were among the patients with the lowest normalized peripheral clonal expansion, particularly in CD8+ T cells. Clonal expansion of both CD4+ and CD8+ blood T cells was observed from baseline to week 6 at doses 0.1 to 3.0 mg/kg.

The trial excluded patients who had a history of autoimmune disease or who were on systemic immunosuppression. Peripheral blood for TCR sequencing was drawn from every dose cohort at baseline, at cycle 4 day 1 and at cycle 7 day 1. Samples came from an open-label, multicenter, first-in-human phase I dose-escalation trial of ivuxolimab. Adults with locally advanced or metastatic melanoma, renal cell, hepatocellular, or head and neck squamous cell carcinoma were enrolled in the trial. CD4+ and CD8+ T cells were sorted separately from peripheral blood before TCR sequencing. With respect to this clone: The specificity of this receptor is unknown. Base qualities are missing; no much larger clone stands one base away.

Genomic DNA was isolated from the sorted cells so that the TCRbeta CDR3 region could be sequenced. TCRbeta CDR3 regions were sequenced using the immunoSEQ Assay. The table comes from immuneACCESS by way of TCRdb, which keeps in-frame sequences with V and J called. Part of the clones is missing from these tables; in studies checked, under half for an unresolved V gene and the rest for unknown reasons. This sample lists 35,000 to 50,000 clones; approximately 84% were detected once. The ten largest clonotypes hold about 35% of the sample. Looking up the germline V gene yields CDR1 SGHRS and CDR2 YFSETQ. Reading from cysteine to phenylalanine, the CDR3 counts 15 amino acids. The read is trimmed to its CDR3 DNA, 45 bases read in frame from base 1. V loses 6 bases at its end and J loses 4 bases; junction bases beyond the gene matches: 7.

The source was CD4+ or CD8+ T cells sorted from blood, collected in a trial of the OX40 agonist ivuxolimab. The rearranged chain carries TRBV5-1 and TRBJ2-5; TRBD2 fits 12 bases in the junction. This sequence originates from an adult with an advanced solid tumor such as melanoma, head and neck, liver or kidney cancer. The CDR3 sequence is CASNLWTSGIETQYF. The DNA sequence is as follows: TGCGCCAGCAACCTTTGGACTAGCGGGATAGAGACCCAGTACTTC.